This T cell receptor beta chain was recorded in a study of spatial heterogeneity in lung cancer. Overall study: There were approximately 69 donors, all of them untreated patients with early-stage non-small cell lung cancer. The study consistently detected more beta-chain than alpha-chain sequences. The authors sequenced available follow-up PBMC samples, taken a median of around 2 years after resection.

V was cut by 4 bases and J by 6 bases, with 8 bases left in between. Germline-derived CDR1 and CDR2 are KGHDR and SFDVKD. The CDR3 consists of 13 residues. TCRdb itself ran the 5' RACE reads through MiXCR, one entry per CDR3 protein. The repertoire includes over 15,000 distinct CDR3 sequences, 6.3% of them detected once, and about 26% sits in the top ten. As to time point: blood at routine non-recurrence follow-up after resection. Whole RNA was taken from tumor, nontumor lung or frozen PBMC; it was then sequenced unsorted. Material: PBMCs, obtained at follow-up. The chain joins TRBV24-1 to TRBJ2-2, with a possible D match to TRBD2 (5 bases). The sequence was collected from a male donor with early-stage non-small cell lung cancer. CDR3 region: CATSDRTAGELFF. CDR3 nucleotide sequence: TGTGCCACCAGTGACCGGACTGCCGGGGAGCTGTTTTTT.